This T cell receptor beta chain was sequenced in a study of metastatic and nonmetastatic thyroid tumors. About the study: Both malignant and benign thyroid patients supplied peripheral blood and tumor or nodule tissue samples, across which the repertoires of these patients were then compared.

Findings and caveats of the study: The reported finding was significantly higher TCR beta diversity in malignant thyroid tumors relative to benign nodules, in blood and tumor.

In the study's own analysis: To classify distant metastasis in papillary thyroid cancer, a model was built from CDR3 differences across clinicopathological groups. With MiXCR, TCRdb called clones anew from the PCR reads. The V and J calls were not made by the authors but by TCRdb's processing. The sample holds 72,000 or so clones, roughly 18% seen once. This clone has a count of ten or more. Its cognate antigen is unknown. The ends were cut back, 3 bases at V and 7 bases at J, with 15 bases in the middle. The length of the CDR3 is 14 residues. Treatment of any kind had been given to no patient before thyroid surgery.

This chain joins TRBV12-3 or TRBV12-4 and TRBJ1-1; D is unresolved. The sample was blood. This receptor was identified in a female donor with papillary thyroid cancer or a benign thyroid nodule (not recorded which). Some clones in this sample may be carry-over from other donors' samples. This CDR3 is CASSFTPPSDEAFF. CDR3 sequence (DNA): TGTGCCAGCAGTTTCACCCCTCCCAGCGATGAAGCTTTCTTT.